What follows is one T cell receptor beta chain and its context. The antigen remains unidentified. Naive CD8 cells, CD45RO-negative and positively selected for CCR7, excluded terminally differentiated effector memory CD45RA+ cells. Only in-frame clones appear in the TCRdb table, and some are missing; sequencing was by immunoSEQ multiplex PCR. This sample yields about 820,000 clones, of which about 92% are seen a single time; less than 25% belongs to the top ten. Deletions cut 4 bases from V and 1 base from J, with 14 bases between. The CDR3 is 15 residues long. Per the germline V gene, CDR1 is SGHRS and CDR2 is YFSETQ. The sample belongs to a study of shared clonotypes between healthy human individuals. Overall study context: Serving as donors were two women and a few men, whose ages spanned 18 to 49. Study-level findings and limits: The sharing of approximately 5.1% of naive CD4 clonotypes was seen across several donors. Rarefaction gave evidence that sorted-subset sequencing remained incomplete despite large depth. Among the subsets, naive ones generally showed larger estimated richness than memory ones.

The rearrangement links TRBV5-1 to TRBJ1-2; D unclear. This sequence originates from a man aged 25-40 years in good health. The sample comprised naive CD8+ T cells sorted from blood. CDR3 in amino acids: CASSTDGSINYGYTF. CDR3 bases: TGCGCCAGCAGCACAGACGGAAGTATTAACTATGGCTACACCTTC.